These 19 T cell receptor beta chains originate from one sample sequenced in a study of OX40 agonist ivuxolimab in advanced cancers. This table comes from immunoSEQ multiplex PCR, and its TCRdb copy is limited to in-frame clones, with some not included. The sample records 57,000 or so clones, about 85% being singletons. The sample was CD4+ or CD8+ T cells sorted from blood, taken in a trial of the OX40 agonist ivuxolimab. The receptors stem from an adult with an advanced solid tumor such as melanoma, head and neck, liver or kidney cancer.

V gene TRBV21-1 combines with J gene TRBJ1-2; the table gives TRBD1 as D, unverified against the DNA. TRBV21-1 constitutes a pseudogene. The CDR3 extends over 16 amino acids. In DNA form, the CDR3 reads TGTGCCAGCAGCAAAGAATATGAGGGGGCCGGGGAGGGCTACACCTTC. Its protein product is CASSKEYEGAGEGYTF.

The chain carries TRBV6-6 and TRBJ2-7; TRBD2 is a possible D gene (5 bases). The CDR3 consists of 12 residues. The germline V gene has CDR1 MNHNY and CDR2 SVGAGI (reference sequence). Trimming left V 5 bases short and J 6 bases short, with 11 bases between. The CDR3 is CASSPLASEQYF. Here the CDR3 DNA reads TGTGCCAGCAGTCCCCTAGCATCCGAGCAGTACTTC.

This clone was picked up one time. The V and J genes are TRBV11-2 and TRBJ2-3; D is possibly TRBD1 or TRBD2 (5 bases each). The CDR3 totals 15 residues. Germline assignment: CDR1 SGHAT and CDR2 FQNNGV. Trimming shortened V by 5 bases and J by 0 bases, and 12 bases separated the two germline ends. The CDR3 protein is CASSPGTASTDTQYF. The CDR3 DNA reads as TGTGCCAGCAGCCCAGGGACGGCGAGCACAGATACGCAGTATTTT.

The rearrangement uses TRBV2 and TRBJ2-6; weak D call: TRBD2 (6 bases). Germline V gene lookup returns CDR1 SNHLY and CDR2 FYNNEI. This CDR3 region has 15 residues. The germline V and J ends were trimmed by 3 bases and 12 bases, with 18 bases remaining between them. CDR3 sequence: CASSEGEAEWGVLTF. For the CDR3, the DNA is TGTGCCAGCAGTGAGGGGGAGGCGGAGTGGGGCGTCCTGACTTTC.

The CDR3 spells CASSPPPHLSGGAYNEQFF. The CDR3 bases are TGTGCCAGCAGTCCACCCCCCCACCTCAGCGGGGGGGCCTACAATGAGCAGTTCTTC. V usage is TRBV7-2 and J usage is TRBJ2-1; 10 positions match TRBD2. Trimming took 6 bases from V and 2 from J; bases not matched to a gene: 16. The CDR3 loop spans 19 amino acids. Germline V gene data show CDR1 as SGHTA and CDR2 as FQGNSA.

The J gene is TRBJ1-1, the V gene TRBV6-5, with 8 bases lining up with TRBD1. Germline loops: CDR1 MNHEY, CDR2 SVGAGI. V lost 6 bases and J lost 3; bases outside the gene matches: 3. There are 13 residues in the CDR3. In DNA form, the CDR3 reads TGTGCCAGCAGGGACAGGGCATACACTGAAGCTTTCTTT. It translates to CASRDRAYTEAFF.

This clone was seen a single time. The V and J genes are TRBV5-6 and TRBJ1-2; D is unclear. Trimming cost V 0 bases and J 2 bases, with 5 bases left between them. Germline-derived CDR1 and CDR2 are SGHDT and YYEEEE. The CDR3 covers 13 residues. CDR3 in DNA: TGTGCCAGCAGCTTGGGACCCAACTATGGCTACACCTTC. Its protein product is CASSLGPNYGYTF. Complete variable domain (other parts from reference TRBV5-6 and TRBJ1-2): DAGVTQSPTHLIKTRGQQVTLRCSPKSGHDTVSWYQQALGQGPQFIFQYYEEEERQRGNFPDRFSGHQFPNYSSELNVNALLLGDSALYLCASSLGPNYGYTFGSGTRLTVV.

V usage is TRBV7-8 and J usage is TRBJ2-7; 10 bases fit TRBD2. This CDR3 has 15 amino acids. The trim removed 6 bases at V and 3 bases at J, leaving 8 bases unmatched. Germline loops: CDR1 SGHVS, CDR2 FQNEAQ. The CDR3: CASRPSSGRYYEQYF. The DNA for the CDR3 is TGTGCCAGCAGACCTTCTAGCGGGAGATACTACGAGCAGTACTTC.

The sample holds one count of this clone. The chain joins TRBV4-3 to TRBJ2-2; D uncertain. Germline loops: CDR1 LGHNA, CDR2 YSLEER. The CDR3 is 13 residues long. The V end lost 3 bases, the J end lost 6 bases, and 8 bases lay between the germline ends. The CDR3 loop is CASSHQRPGELFF. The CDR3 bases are TGCGCCAGCAGCCATCAGAGACCCGGGGAGCTGTTTTTT.

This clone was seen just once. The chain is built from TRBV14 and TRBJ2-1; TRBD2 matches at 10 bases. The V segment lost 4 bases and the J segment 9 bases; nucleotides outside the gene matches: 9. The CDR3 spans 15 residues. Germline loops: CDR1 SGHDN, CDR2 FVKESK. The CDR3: CASSLFSGTSVEQFF. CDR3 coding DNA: TGTGCCAGCAGCCTATTTTCCGGGACTAGCGTTGAGCAGTTCTTC. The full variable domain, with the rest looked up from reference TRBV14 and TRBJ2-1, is EAGVTQFPSHSVIEKGQTVTLRCDPISGHDNLYWYRRVMGKEIKFLLHFVKESKQDESGMPNNRFLAERTGGTYSTLKVQPAELEDSGVYFCASSLFSGTSVEQFFGPGTRLTVL.

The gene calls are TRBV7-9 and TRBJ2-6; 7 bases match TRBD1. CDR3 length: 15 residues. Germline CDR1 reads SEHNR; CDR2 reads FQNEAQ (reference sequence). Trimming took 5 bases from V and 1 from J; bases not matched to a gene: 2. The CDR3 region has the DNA TGTGCCAGCAGCCTGACAGGGTCTGGGGCCAACGTCCTGACTTTC. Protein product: CASSLTGSGANVLTF.

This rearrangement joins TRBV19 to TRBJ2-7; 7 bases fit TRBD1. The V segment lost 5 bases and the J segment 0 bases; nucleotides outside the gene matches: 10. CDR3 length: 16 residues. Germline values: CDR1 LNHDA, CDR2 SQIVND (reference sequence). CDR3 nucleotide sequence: TGTGCCAGTAGTCTTTCACGACAGGGTGGCTCCTACGAGCAGTACTTC. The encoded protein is CASSLSRQGGSYEQYF.

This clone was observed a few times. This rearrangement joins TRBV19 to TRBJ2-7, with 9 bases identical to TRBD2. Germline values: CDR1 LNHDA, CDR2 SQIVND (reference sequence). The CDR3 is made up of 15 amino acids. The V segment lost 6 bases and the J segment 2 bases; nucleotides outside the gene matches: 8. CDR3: CASSPEAGGTYEQYF. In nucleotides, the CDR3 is TGTGCCAGTAGCCCGGAGGCGGGAGGGACCTACGAGCAGTACTTC.

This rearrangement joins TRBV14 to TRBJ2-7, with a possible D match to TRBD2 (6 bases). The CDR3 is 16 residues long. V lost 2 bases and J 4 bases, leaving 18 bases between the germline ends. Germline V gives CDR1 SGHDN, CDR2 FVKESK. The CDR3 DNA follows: TGTGCCAGCAGCCAACGATCTGGGGGGTTTTTTTACGAGCAGTACTTC. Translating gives CASSQRSGGFFYEQYF.

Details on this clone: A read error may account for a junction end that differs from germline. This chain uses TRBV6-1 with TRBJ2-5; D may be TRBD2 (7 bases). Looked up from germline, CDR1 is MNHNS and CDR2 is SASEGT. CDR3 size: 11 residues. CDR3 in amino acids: CLLRGRETQYF. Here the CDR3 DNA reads TGCCTGTTGCGGGGGCGGGAGACCCAGTACTTC.

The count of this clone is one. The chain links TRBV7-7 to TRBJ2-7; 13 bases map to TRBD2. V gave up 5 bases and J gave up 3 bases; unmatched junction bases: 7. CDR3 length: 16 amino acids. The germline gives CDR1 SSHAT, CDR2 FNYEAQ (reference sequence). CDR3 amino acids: CASSPGLAGANYEQYF. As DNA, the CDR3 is TGTGCCAGCAGCCCCGGACTAGCGGGGGCCAACTACGAGCAGTACTTC.

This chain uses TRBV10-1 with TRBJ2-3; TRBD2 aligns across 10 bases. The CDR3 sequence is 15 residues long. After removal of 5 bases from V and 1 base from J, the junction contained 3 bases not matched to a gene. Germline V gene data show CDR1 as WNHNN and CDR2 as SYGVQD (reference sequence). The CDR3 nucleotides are TGCGCCAGCAGTAGCGGACTAGCGGGCACAGATACGCAGTATTTT. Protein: CASSSGLAGTDTQYF.

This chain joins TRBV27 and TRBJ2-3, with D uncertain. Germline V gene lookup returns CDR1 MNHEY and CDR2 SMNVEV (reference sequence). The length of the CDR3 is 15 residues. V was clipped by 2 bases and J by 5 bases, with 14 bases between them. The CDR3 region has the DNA TGTGCCAGCAGTTTACGCACGCCCGTTGGAGATACGCAGTATTTT. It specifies CASSLRTPVGDTQYF.

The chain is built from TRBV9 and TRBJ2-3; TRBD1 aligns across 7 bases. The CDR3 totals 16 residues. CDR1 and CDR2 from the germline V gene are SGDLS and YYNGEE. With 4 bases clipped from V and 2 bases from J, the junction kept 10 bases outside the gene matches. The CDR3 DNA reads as TGTGCCAGCAGCACCCCGACAGGGAGTTCCACAGATACGCAGTATTTT. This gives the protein CASSTPTGSSTDTQYF.